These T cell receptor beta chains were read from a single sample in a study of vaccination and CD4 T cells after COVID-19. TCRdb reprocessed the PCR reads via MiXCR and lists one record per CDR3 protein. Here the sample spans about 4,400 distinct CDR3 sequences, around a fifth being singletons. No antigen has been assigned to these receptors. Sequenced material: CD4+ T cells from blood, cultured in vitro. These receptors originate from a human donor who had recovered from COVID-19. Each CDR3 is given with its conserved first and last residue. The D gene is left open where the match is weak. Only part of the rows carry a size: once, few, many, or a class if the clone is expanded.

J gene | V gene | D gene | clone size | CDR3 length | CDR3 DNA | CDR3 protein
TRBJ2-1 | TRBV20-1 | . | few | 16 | TGCAGTGCTACCCTGGGCCTCACGTTCCCCCACAATGAGCAGTTCTTC | CSATLGLTFPHNEQFF
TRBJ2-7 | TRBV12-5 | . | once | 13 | TGTGCTAGTGGTCCCCCAGGGGGGGGAGAGCAGTACTTC | CASGPPGGGEQYF
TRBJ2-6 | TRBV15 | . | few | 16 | TGTGCCACCAGCACAGCCCAGGGAAACGGGGCCAACGTCCTGACTTTC | CATSTAQGNGANVLTF
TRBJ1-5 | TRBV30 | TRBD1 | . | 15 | TGTGCCTGGAGCGGAGGGACAGGGGGTAGTCAGCCCCAGCATTTT | CAWSGGTGGSQPQHF
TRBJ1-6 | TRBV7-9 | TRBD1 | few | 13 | TGTGCCAGCAGCCTTGGACAGGGAAAATACCTCCACTTT | CASSLGQGKYLHF
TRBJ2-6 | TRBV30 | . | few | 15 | TGTGCCTGGAGTGTCCTAGGCTCTGGGGCCAACGTCCTGACTTTC | CAWSVLGSGANVLTF
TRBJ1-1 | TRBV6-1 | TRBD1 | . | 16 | TGTGCCAGCAGCTATGGGACAGGGGGAACCTCGTCTGAAGCTTTCTTT | CASSYGTGGTSSEAFF
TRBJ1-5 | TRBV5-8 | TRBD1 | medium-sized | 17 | TGTGCCAGCAGCTTCGCAGGGGGCGGCTTCCCTTTAGAGCCCCAGCATTTT | CASSFAGGGFPLEPQHF
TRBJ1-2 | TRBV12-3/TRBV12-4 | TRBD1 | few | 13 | TGTGCCACCTCCCAGGGGGCTGACTATGGCTACACCTTC | CATSQGADYGYTF
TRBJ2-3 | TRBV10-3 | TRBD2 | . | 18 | TGTGCCATCAATACGGGACTAGCGGGGGGGCCCCGCACAGATACGCAGTATTTT | CAINTGLAGGPRTDTQYF
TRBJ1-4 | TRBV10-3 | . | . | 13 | TGTGCCTCCGGGGTGACGGCTAATGAAAAACTGTTTTTT | CASGVTANEKLFF
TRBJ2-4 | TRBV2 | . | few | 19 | TGTGCCAGCAGTGAACAGGCTCGAAAGGGGCTTTTAGCCAAAAACATTCAGTACTTC | CASSEQARKGLLAKNIQYF
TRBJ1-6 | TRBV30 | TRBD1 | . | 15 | TGTGCCTGGAGTCAGGGGGGCGAAGGTGATTCACCCCTCCACTTT | CAWSQGGEGDSPLHF
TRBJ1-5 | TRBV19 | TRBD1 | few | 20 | TGTGCCAGTAGTCCCAGTGTTAAACAGGGGTTGGGGTATAGCAATCAGCCCCAGCATTTT | CASSPSVKQGLGYSNQPQHF
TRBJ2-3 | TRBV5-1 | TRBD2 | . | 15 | TGCGCCAGCAGCTTGGGGTTAGCGGGGTCAGATACGCAGTATTTT | CASSLGLAGSDTQYF
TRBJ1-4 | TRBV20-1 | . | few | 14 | TGCAGTGCCTGGGCTCAAGGGGTTGAAGAAAAACTGTTTTTT | CSAWAQGVEEKLFF
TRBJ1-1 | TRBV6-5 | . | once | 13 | TGTGCCAGCAGTTACAGGGCAGACACTGAAGCTTTCTTT | CASSYRADTEAFF
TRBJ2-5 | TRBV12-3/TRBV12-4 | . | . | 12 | TGTGCCAGCAGGCATACTCCTGGGACCCAGTACTTC | CASRHTPGTQYF
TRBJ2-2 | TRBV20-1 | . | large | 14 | TGCAGTGCTAGACTGGGGGGCCTAACCGGGGAGCTGTTTTTT | CSARLGGLTGELFF
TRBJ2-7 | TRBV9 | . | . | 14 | TGTGCCAGCAGCGCCGGACCAGACCTCTACGAGCAGTACTTC | CASSAGPDLYEQYF
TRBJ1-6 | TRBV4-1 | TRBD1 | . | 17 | TGCGCCAGCAGCCAAGATTCGTACGGGACAGGGCGATCACCCCTCCACTTT | CASSQDSYGTGRSPLHF
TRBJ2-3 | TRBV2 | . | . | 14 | TGTGCCGGGAACCGGGACTTCTCCACAGATACGCAGTATTTT | CAGNRDFSTDTQYF
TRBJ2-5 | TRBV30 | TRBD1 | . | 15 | TGTGCCTGGAGTGTTTGGGGGACAGGGTTTGAGACCCAGTACTTC | CAWSVWGTGFETQYF
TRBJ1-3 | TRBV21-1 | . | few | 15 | TGTGCCAGCAGACAGCCGACAGTCTCTGGAAACACCATATATTTT | CASRQPTVSGNTIYF
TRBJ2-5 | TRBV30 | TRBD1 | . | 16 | TGTGCCTGGGGTCCGCCGCGGACAGGGTTTGGAGAGACCCAGTACTTC | CAWGPPRTGFGETQYF
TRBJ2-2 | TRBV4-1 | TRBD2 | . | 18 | TGCGCCAGCAGCCACTCCCTACTAGCGGGTTTTGACACCGGGGAGCTGTTTTTT | CASSHSLLAGFDTGELFF